A single sample is the source of the 9 T cell receptor beta chains below, sequenced in a study of CD8 T cells in ankylosing spondylitis. Study findings and constraints: Ankylosing spondylitis blood appeared to carry a characteristic TCR beta motif of several highly homologous variants.

No cognate antigen is known for these TCRs. In TCRdb, the 5' RACE reads were re-called with MiXCR into one record per CDR3 protein. The sample holds roughly 470,000 distinct CDR3 sequences, around 26% seen once. Material: blood, either unsorted or a sorted T cell fraction (not recorded which). These receptors originate from a male donor with ankylosing spondylitis.

The rearrangement links TRBV6-1 to TRBJ1-5, with no clear D. The germline V gene encodes CDR1 MNHNS and CDR2 SASEGT. The ends were cut back, 5 bases at V and 3 bases at J, with 8 bases in the middle. CDR3 length: 13 amino acids. Here the CDR3 DNA reads TGTGCCAGCAGTAGCAGCCTCAATCAGCCCCAGCATTTT. Encoded protein: CASSSSLNQPQHF.

This clonotype appeared once. The chain links TRBV3-1 to TRBJ1-2; 8 nucleotides line up with TRBD1. CDR1 LGHDT and CDR2 YNNKEL come from the germline V gene (reference sequence). This CDR3 is built from 16 residues. The V segment lost 3 bases and the J segment 8 bases; nucleotides outside the gene matches: 14. CDR3 region: CASSQKGAGGREGYTF. CDR3 in DNA: TGTGCCAGCAGCCAGAAGGGTGCAGGGGGCCGTGAAGGCTACACCTTC.

This clonotype was recorded a few times. The chain has TRBV7-8 and TRBJ1-2; possible D gene TRBD1, 5 bases. The ends were cut back, 5 bases at V and 4 bases at J, with 11 bases in the middle. The germline gives CDR1 SGHVS, CDR2 FQNEAQ. The CDR3 is 13 residues long. CDR3 sequence reads: CASSTQGAYGYTF. The CDR3 region has the DNA TGTGCCAGCAGCACCCAGGGAGCCTATGGCTACACCTTC.

In its sample, this clonotype was seen many times. This chain connects TRBV5-1 to TRBJ2-7; a weak D match, TRBD1 (6 bases). Trimming took off 2 bases at V and 3 bases at J, with 15 bases between the two ends. Germline V lookup: CDR1 SGHRS, CDR2 YFSETQ. The CDR3 is made up of 15 amino acids. As DNA, the CDR3 is TGCGCCAGCAGCTTAGAGGGGGTCGGAATCTACGAGCAGTACGTC. Translating gives CASSLEGVGIYEQYV.

The table lists this clonotype with a few counts. V is TRBV28 and J is TRBJ2-7; D might be TRBD2 (5 bases). V lost 4 bases and J 0 bases, leaving 19 bases between the germline ends. The CDR3 sequence is 17 residues long. The germline V gene encodes CDR1 MDHEN and CDR2 SYDVKM. The CDR3 spells CASSSAGADSSSYEQYV. Written as DNA, the CDR3 is TGTGCCAGCAGTTCTGCGGGTGCGGACTCGAGCTCCTACGAGCAGTACGTC.

This clonotype was counted only a few times. The rearrangement joins TRBV3-1 to TRBJ2-5; 13 bases align to TRBD2. The J segment lost 0 bases and the V segment lost 2 bases, leaving 3 bases of the junction unmatched. The V gene's germline CDR1 is LGHDT and CDR2 YNNKEL (reference sequence). This CDR3 is built from 17 residues. As DNA, the CDR3 is TGTGCCAGCAGCCAATCGGGACTAGCGGGATACCAAGAGACCCAGTACTTC. Protein sequence: CASSQSGLAGYQETQYF.

V gene TRBV10-3 combines with J gene TRBJ2-3; D may be TRBD1 or TRBD2 (5 bases each). The CDR3 extends over 16 amino acids. Deletions cut 4 bases from V and 11 bases from J, with 25 bases between. The V gene's germline CDR1 is ENHRY and CDR2 SYGVKD. CDR3 sequence (DNA): TGTGCCATCAGTGTCGTGGGACCTCCTGAACCAGGCGGGCAGTATTTT. Translated, it gives CAISVVGPPEPGGQYF.

This clonotype was seen more than once but under ten times. This chain uses TRBV5-1 with TRBJ2-4; TRBD2 matches 10 bases. The ends lost 0 bases at V and 5 bases at J; junction bases unmatched: 5. Looked up from germline, CDR1 is SGHRS and CDR2 is YFSETQ. The CDR3 is 16 amino acids. The CDR3 region is CASSLVLAGYENIQYF. DNA for the CDR3: TGCGCCAGCAGCTTGGTACTAGCGGGGTACGAAAACATTCAGTACTTC.

The chain is built from TRBV11-2 and TRBJ1-6, with 9 positions matching TRBD1. CDR3 size: 14 residues. V trimming: 8 bases; J trimming: 10 bases; junction bases outside the gene matches: 9. Germline V gives CDR1 SGHAT, CDR2 FQNNGV. CDR3: CASGIQGAGSPLHF. CDR3 in DNA: TGTGCCAGCGGCATACAGGGGGCAGGATCACCCCTCCACTTT.